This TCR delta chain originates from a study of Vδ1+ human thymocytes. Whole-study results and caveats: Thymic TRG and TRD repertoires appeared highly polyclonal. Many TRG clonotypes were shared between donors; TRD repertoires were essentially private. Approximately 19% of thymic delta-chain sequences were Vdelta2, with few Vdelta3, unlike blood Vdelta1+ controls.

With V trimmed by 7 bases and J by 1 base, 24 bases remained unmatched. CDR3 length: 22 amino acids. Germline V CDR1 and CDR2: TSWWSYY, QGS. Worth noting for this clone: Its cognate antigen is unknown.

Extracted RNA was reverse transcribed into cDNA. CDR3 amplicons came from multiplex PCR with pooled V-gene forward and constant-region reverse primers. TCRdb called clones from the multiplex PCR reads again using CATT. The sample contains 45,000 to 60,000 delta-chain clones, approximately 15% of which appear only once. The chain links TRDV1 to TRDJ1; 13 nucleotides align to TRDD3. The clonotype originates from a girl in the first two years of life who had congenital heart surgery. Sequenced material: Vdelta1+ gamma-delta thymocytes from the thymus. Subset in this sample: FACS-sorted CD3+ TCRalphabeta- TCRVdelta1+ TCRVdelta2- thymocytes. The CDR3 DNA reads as TGTGCTCTTGACCCGGATAGAAACCCCCGGGACTACTGGGGGATACGCACCGATAAACTCATCTTT. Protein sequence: CALDPDRNPRDYWGIRTDKLIF.